The clone carrying this T cell receptor beta chain appeared a few times. As yet, its antigen is unknown. The data were obtained in a study of a mutant IDH1 vaccine in newly diagnosed glioma. The wider study: There were roughly 62% males and about 38% females among treated patients, whose mean age was roughly 40 years. Antecedent treatment encompassed radiotherapy, temozolomide, or their combination; the majority received both.

The time point denotes: week 5, during vaccination. With topical imiquimod, each dose of the vaccine consisted of 300 ug of mutant IDH1 20-mer peptide. Astrocytomas found in donors were new, WHO grade 3 or 4, IDH1-mutant and ATRX-lost. Some clones are missing from TCRdb's copy, which holds only in-frame ones; the method was immunoSEQ multiplex PCR. This table has 30,000 to 40,000 clones, about 56% appearing once. CDR3 size: 13 residues. Trimming shortened V by 2 bases and J by 5 bases, and 10 bases separated the two germline ends. CDR1 is GTSNPN and CDR2 is SVGIG in the germline V gene (reference sequence).

The starting material was PBMCs, obtained from a glioma patient whose treatment included an IDH1 peptide vaccine. The TCR originated in a woman younger than 30 with glioma. The chain joins TRBV30 to TRBJ1-5; D is perhaps TRBD1 (6 bases). The CDR3 loop is CAWSPTGYQPQHF. The CDR3 region has the DNA TGTGCCTGGAGTCCTACAGGGTATCAGCCCCAGCATTTT.